Listed below are T cell receptor beta chains from one sample, sequenced in a study of shared clonotypes between healthy human individuals. Profiling relied on immunoSEQ multiplex PCR, and the TCRdb table lists in-frame clones only, not all of them. The table lists 2 million to 2.5 million clones, about 90% of them singletons. Sequenced material: naive CD4+ T cells from PBMCs. The receptors derive from a man between 18 and 29 years old in good health. Some clones in this sample may be carry-over from other donors' samples. The CDR3 runs from the conserved cysteine through the conserved F or W. The D gene is left open where the match is weak. Expanded clones are given a class, and other clones once, few, many or no size at all.

>.|TRBJ2-7|TRBV11-2|.
CASSQRWQSYEQYF
TGTGCCAGCAGCCAAAGGTGGCAGTCCTACGAGCAGTACTTC
>.|TRBJ1-6|TRBV11-2|.
CASSLVPGGRVNSPLHF
TGTGCCAGCAGCTTAGTTCCTGGGGGCAGGGTGAATTCACCCCTCCACTTT
>.|TRBJ2-5|TRBV5-1|.
CASSSLGQETQYF
TGCGCCAGCAGCTCCCTAGGGCAAGAGACCCAGTACTTC
>.|TRBJ2-6|TRBV6-6|.
CATTGSGANVLTF
TGTGCCACCACAGGCTCTGGGGCCAACGTCCTGACTTTC
>.|TRBJ2-2|TRBV6-1|TRBD2
CASSALPGLAGDGNTGELFF
TGTGCCAGCAGTGCCCTACCGGGACTAGCGGGAGATGGGAACACCGGGGAGCTGTTTTTT
>.|TRBJ2-7|TRBV18|TRBD1
CASSPPGTGLIYEQYF
TGTGCCAGCTCACCACCCGGGACAGGGTTAATCTACGAGCAGTACTTC
>.|TRBJ2-5|TRBV11-2|TRBD2
CASSPRTSGQETQYF
TGTGCCAGCAGCCCCCGGACTAGCGGGCAAGAGACCCAGTACTTC
>.|TRBJ1-5|TRBV7-8|TRBD1
CASSFLRDRAHQPQHF
TGTGCCAGCAGCTTTCTCCGGGACAGGGCTCATCAGCCCCAGCATTTT
>.|TRBJ2-3|TRBV14|.
CASSPPSLTDTQYF
TGTGCCAGCAGCCCGCCGAGTCTCACAGATACGCAGTATTTT
>once|TRBJ2-1|TRBV10-3|.
CAISESPPVQFF
TGTGCCATCAGTGAGTCGCCCCCGGTGCAGTTCTTC
>.|TRBJ1-5|TRBV25-1|.
CASSPGGNSGQPQHF
TGTGCCAGCAGTCCCGGTGGGAATTCGGGTCAGCCCCAGCATTTT
>.|TRBJ1-1|TRBV5-1|.
CASSPWAGMNTEAFF
TGCGCCAGCAGCCCCTGGGCGGGAATGAACACTGAAGCTTTCTTT
>.|TRBJ2-7|TRBV11-2|TRBD2
CASSLGTSGAFEQYF
TGTGCCAGCAGCTTAGGTACTAGCGGAGCCTTTGAGCAGTACTTC
>.|TRBJ2-3|TRBV4-2|TRBD2
CASSRGTSGSTDTQYF
TGTGCCAGCAGCCGAGGGACTAGCGGGAGCACAGATACGCAGTATTTT
>.|TRBJ1-2|TRBV6-5|.
CASEQAGGYTF
TGTGCCAGCGAGCAGGCGGGGGGCTACACCTTC
>once|TRBJ2-2|TRBV4-2|TRBD2
CASSQGGIAGNTGELFF
TGTGCCAGCAGCCAAGGGGGGATAGCGGGGAACACCGGGGAGCTGTTTTTT
>.|TRBJ1-2|TRBV27|TRBD1
CASRMTGGGYGYTF
TGTGCCAGCAGGATGACAGGGGGCGGCTATGGCTACACCTTC
>.|TRBJ2-7|TRBV30|TRBD1
CAWNQDRAHEQYF
TGTGCCTGGAACCAGGACAGGGCCCACGAGCAGTACTTC
>.|TRBJ2-7|TRBV18|.
CASSPTQDPYEQYF
TGTGCCAGCTCACCAACTCAGGACCCCTACGAGCAGTACTTC
>once|TRBJ2-7|TRBV6-5|.
CASSYQGLIYEQYF
TGTGCCAGCAGTTACCAGGGCCTCATTTACGAGCAGTACTTC
>.|TRBJ2-7|TRBV7-2|.
CASSFRGGTYEQYF
TGTGCCAGCAGCTTCAGGGGAGGAACCTACGAGCAGTACTTC
>.|TRBJ2-5|TRBV5-1|.
CASSPDPETQYF
TGCGCCAGCAGCCCCGACCCAGAGACCCAGTACTTC
>.|TRBJ2-7|TRBV10-3|.
CAISELAASSYEQYF
TGTGCCATCAGTGAGTTAGCCGCAAGCTCCTACGAGCAGTACTTC
>.|TRBJ1-2|TRBV5-5|TRBD1
CASSLGDSYGYTF
TGTGCCAGCAGCTTGGGGGACAGTTATGGCTACACCTTC
>.|TRBJ1-1|TRBV30|TRBD1
CAWGGQPNTEAFF
TGTGCCTGGGGGGGACAGCCGAACACTGAAGCTTTCTTT
>.|TRBJ2-7|TRBV2|.
CASSEATPYEQYF
TGTGCCAGCAGTGAAGCTACGCCCTACGAGCAGTACTTC
>.|TRBJ1-2|TRBV28|TRBD1
CASSLSGGGYTF
TGTGCCAGCAGTTTGTCAGGGGGTGGCTACACCTTC
>.|TRBJ1-4|TRBV27|.
CASSLRRSTNEKLFF
TGTGCCAGCAGTCTGCGACGGTCAACTAATGAAAAACTGTTTTTT
>.|TRBJ1-2|TRBV11-2|.
CASSSRLVYGYTF
TGTGCCAGCAGCTCAAGACTAGTCTATGGCTACACCTTC
>once|TRBJ2-3|TRBV7-2|.
CASSLQTGWEQPQYF
TGTGCCAGCAGCCTCCAGACCGGGTGGGAACAGCCCCAGTATTTT
>.|TRBJ2-7|TRBV5-1|.
CASSLGIGDSSFEQYF
TGCGCCAGCAGCTTGGGCATCGGAGACTCCTCGTTCGAGCAGTACTTC
>.|TRBJ1-2|TRBV28|.
CASSPVAGVGGYTF
TGTGCCAGCAGTCCGGTGGCGGGCGTTGGAGGCTACACCTTC
>.|TRBJ1-2|TRBV6-6|.
CATQGWLANYGYTF
TGTGCCACCCAAGGGTGGTTAGCTAACTATGGCTACACCTTC
>.|TRBJ2-1|TRBV5-1|.
CASSLTAGEQFF
TGCGCCAGCAGCTTGACAGCGGGTGAGCAGTTCTTC
>.|TRBJ1-2|TRBV29-1|TRBD1
CSVAVGRGDGYTF
TGCAGCGTCGCCGTGGGCAGGGGGGATGGCTACACCTTC
>.|TRBJ2-3|TRBV25-1|.
CASSEWRPTDTQYF
TGTGCCAGCAGTGAATGGAGGCCCACAGATACGCAGTATTTT
>.|TRBJ2-5|TRBV5-1|TRBD1
CASSQGQGAQETQYF
TGCGCCAGCAGCCAAGGACAGGGGGCGCAAGAGACCCAGTACTTC
>.|TRBJ2-3|TRBV18|TRBD1
CASSRQGSTDTQYF
TGTGCCAGCTCTCGACAGGGGAGCACAGATACGCAGTATTTT
>.|TRBJ2-1|TRBV5-1|.
CASSLGRRDEQFF
TGCGCCAGCAGCTTGGGCAGGCGGGATGAGCAGTTCTTC
>.|TRBJ1-3|TRBV19|TRBD1
CASSTQGSGNTIYF
TGTGCCAGTAGTACACAGGGGTCTGGAAACACCATATATTTT
>.|TRBJ2-6|TRBV7-8|TRBD1
CASSLRSGTGFWLGANVLTF
TGTGCCAGCAGCTTGCGATCCGGGACAGGGTTCTGGTTGGGGGCCAACGTCCTGACTTTC
>.|TRBJ2-3|TRBV7-9|.
CASSSPGGSTDTQYF
TGTGCCAGCAGCTCCCCAGGGGGGAGCACAGATACGCAGTATTTT
>once|TRBJ1-6|TRBV5-6|.
CASSLHGWRDPSPLHF
TGTGCCAGCAGCTTGCACGGTTGGAGGGACCCTTCACCCCTCCACTTT
>.|TRBJ2-2|TRBV4-1|.
CASSQDLNTGELFF
TGCGCCAGCAGCCAAGATCTGAACACCGGGGAGCTGTTTTTT
>.|TRBJ1-5|TRBV7-2|.
CASSPTRGGHQPQHF
TGTGCCAGCAGCCCGACCCGGGGGGGGCATCAGCCCCAGCATTTT
>.|TRBJ1-3|TRBV28|.
CASSLPPLRGHIYF
TGTGCCAGCAGTTTACCCCCTTTAAGGGGTCACATATATTTT
>.|TRBJ2-7|TRBV5-1|.
CASRLGLQGSYEQYF
TGCGCCAGCAGGCTTGGGCTACAGGGTTCCTACGAGCAGTACTTC
>.|TRBJ2-7|TRBV28|.
CASSRGRLSYEQYF
TGTGCCAGCAGCCGGGGCAGGCTATCCTACGAGCAGTACTTC
>few|TRBJ1-1|TRBV7-9|.
CASSPRVLKNTEAFF
TGTGCCAGCAGCCCGCGGGTCTTAAAGAACACTGAAGCTTTCTTT
>.|TRBJ2-2|TRBV2|.
CASRQGEPGELFF
TGTGCCAGCAGACAAGGGGAACCCGGGGAGCTGTTTTTT
>.|TRBJ1-2|TRBV5-1|.
CASSLGNGANYGYTF
TGCGCCAGCAGCTTAGGTAACGGGGCTAACTATGGCTACACCTTC